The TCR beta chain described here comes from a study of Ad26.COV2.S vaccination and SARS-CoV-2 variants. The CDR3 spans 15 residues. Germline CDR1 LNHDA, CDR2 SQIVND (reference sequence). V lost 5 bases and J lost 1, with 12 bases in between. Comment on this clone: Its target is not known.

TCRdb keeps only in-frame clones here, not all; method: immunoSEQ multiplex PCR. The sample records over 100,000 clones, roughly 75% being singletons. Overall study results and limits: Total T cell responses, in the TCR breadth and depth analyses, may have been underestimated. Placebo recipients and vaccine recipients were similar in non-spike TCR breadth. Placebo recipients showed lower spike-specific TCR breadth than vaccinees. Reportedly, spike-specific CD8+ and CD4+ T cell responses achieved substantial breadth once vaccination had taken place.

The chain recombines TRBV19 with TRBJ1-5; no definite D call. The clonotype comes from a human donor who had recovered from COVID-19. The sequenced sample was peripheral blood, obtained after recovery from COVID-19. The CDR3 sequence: CASSSGIRSNQPQHF. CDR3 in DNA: TGTGCCAGTAGTTCCGGGATCAGAAGCAATCAGCCCCAGCATTTT.